This TCR beta chain was documented in a study of cytomegalovirus exposure and HLA in healthy donors. Study as a whole: In an earlier analysis, 90 million to 120 million unique TCR beta sequences were found from some 200 million T cells. Overall study findings and caveats: According to the study, about 180 TCR beta chains were cytomegalovirus-associated. The study had only CMV serostatus as immune exposure information.

Germline V gene sequence: CDR1 SNHLY, CDR2 FYNNEI. Between the trimmed V and J ends, which lost 5 bases and 0 bases, there was a span of 7 bases. The CDR3 totals 13 residues. Points on this clone: Its antigen is as yet unknown.

The PCR made use of 60 Vbeta and 13 Jbeta primers. Clones were read by immunoSEQ multiplex PCR, and TCRdb kept only the in-frame ones, dropping some. The sample contains roughly 110,000 clones, around 75% of which appear only once. This TCR derives from a man between 35 and 55 years old in good health and CMV-seronegative. Material for sequencing was PBMCs. This chain links TRBV2 with TRBJ1-1, with D perhaps matching TRBD1 (5 bases). The CDR3 nucleotides read TGTGCCAGCAGTAGGGGCCTGAACACTGAAGCTTTCTTT. Amino acid sequence: CASSRGLNTEAFF.